These 5 T cell receptor beta chains originate from one sample sequenced in a study of cytomegalovirus exposure and HLA in healthy donors. PCR amplification relied on 60 Vbeta primers (plus 13 Jbeta primers). The table came from immunoSEQ multiplex PCR; TCRdb's copy has only in-frame clones and leaves some out. The repertoire table contains about 60,000 clones. Sequenced sample: PBMCs. These TCRs come from a man aged 45-65 years in good health and CMV-seropositive.

This chain joins TRBV28 and TRBJ2-7; D ambiguous. V shed 2 bases and J shed 4 bases, with 9 bases lying between them. Germline values: CDR1 MDHEN, CDR2 SYDVKM. This CDR3 has 13 amino acids. This CDR3 is CASSLLGKYEQYF. CDR3 sequence (DNA): TGTGCCAGCAGTTTACTGGGCAAGTACGAGCAGTACTTC.

The J gene is TRBJ2-7, the V gene TRBV18; 7 nucleotides match TRBD1. Germline V gene sequence: CDR1 KGHSH, CDR2 LQKENI. Unmatched junction bases numbered 9, after V lost 1 base and J lost 3 bases. This CDR3 comprises 16 residues. CDR3 region: CASSPQNRGSIYEQYF. For the CDR3, the DNA is TGTGCCAGCTCACCACAGAACAGGGGATCTATCTACGAGCAGTACTTC.

V gene TRBV4-2 combines with J gene TRBJ2-3, with 11 bases that match TRBD2. Germline CDR1 LGHNA, CDR2 YNFKEQ. CDR3 length equals 16 residues. The junction had 4 bases not matched to a gene; V was cut back by 1 base and J by 4 bases. CDR3: CASSQGSGGAPDTQYF. The DNA of the CDR3 is TGTGCCAGCAGCCAAGGTAGCGGGGGGGCCCCAGATACGCAGTATTTT.

This chain joins TRBV2 and TRBJ2-7; D possibly corresponds to TRBD2 (6 bases). The CDR3 has 15 residues. Per the germline V gene, CDR1 is SNHLY and CDR2 is FYNNEI. Trimming took 5 bases from V and 2 from J, leaving 16 bases between them. CDR3 in DNA: TGTGCCAGCAGTCCGACTAGTTTAAGCGCCTACGAGCAGTACTTC. Its translation is CASSPTSLSAYEQYF.

The chain uses TRBV4-1 and TRBJ2-5; 8 bases agree with TRBD2. Germline V lookup: CDR1 MGHRA, CDR2 YSYEKL. The length of the CDR3 is 16 residues. V lost 0 bases to trimming and J lost 7 bases; unmatched junction nucleotides: 10. CDR3 nucleotide sequence: TGCGCCAGCAGCCAAGAGAGCGGGGGCGTCTTGGGGACCCAGTACTTC. Its protein product is CASSQESGGVLGTQYF.